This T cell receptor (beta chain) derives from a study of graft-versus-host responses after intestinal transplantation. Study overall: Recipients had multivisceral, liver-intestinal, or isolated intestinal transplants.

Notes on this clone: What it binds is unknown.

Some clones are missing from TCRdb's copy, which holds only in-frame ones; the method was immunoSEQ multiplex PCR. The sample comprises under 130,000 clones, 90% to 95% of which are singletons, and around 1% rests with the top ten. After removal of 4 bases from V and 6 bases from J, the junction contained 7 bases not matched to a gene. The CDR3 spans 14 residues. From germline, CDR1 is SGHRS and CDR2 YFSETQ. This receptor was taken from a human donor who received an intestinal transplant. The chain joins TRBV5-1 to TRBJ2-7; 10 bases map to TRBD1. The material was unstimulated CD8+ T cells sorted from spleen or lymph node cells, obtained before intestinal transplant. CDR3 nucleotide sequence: TGCGCCAGCAGCAACCGGGACAGGGGTTCCGAGCAGTACTTC. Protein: CASSNRDRGSEQYF. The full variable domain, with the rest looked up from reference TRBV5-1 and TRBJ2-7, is KAGVTQTPRYLIKTRGQQVTLSCSPISGHRSVSWYQQTPGQGLQFLFEYFSETQRNKGNFPGRFSGRQFSNSRSEMNVSTLELGDSALYLCASSNRDRGSEQYFGPGTRLTVT.